This is a list of T cell receptor beta chains from one sample in a study of T cell repertoires in cytomegalovirus infection. TCRdb used MiXCR to reprocess the reads, holding one entry per CDR3 protein. The table lists 450,000 to 650,000 distinct CDR3 sequences, around a quarter of them singletons. Sequenced sample: PBMCs. Receptor source: a human donor in good health (CMV status not recorded). Some clones in this sample may be carry-over from other donors' samples. CDR3s include the opening cysteine and the closing phenylalanine or tryptophan. A D gene is named only where the DNA matches it firmly. Clone size, where shown, is once, few, many, or a class for clones that have expanded.

clone_size	d_call	v_call	j_call	cdr3_aa	cdr3_nt
NA	NA	TRBV7-3	TRBJ2-3	CASSQGPSTDTQYF	TGTGCCAGCAGTCAAGGCCCTTCCACAGATACGCAGTATTTT
NA	NA	TRBV28	TRBJ1-4	CASSPRDLRREKLFF	TGTGCCAGCAGTCCGCGGGACCTTCGGCGGGAAAAACTGTTTTTT
NA	TRBD2	TRBV5-4	TRBJ2-3	CASSPPRLAGGINTDTQYF	TGTGCCAGCAGCCCCCCGCGACTAGCGGGGGGGATTAACACAGATACGCAGTATTTT
few	TRBD2	TRBV29-1	TRBJ2-1	CSGSGLAGVMANNEQFF	TGCAGCGGCTCCGGACTAGCGGGAGTCATGGCGAACAATGAGCAGTTCTTC
NA	TRBD2	TRBV5-6	TRBJ2-5	CASSLRTSGSGETQYF	TGTGCCAGCAGCCTGAGGACTAGCGGGAGTGGAGAGACCCAGTACTTC
NA	NA	TRBV7-2	TRBJ1-5	CASSRGSNNQPQHF	TGTGCCAGCAGCCGGGGGTCCAACAATCAGCCCCAGCATTTT
NA	NA	TRBV6-2/TRBV6-3	TRBJ1-2	CASSYSWDGYGYTF	TGTGCCAGCAGTTACTCCTGGGACGGCTATGGCTACACCTTC
few	NA	TRBV19	TRBJ2-1	CASSIQAFSYDEQFF	TGTGCCAGTAGTATACAGGCGTTCAGCTACGATGAGCAGTTCTTC
many	NA	TRBV7-2	TRBJ2-5	CASSLNGVGETQYF	TGTGCCAGCAGCTTAAACGGCGTGGGAGAGACCCAGTACTTC
NA	TRBD1	TRBV29-1	TRBJ2-7	CSVVPGQGVSYEQYF	TGCAGCGTAGTACCGGGACAGGGTGTATCCTACGAGCAGTACTTC
NA	NA	TRBV29-1	TRBJ2-5	CSVGAEVRETQYF	TGCAGCGTTGGGGCAGAGGTGCGAGAGACCCAGTACTTC
NA	TRBD2	TRBV4-3	TRBJ2-3	CASSQESASGGSTDTQYF	TGCGCCAGCAGCCAGGAATCCGCTAGCGGGGGATCCACAGATACGCAGTATTTT
many	TRBD1	TRBV4-1	TRBJ1-3	CASSQGTDSGNTIYF	TGCGCCAGCAGCCAGGGGACAGACTCTGGAAACACCATATATTTT
NA	NA	TRBV7-2	TRBJ1-4	CASSSSGGVLQKLFF	TGTGCCAGCAGCTCCTCGGGGGGCGTCTTACAAAAACTGTTTTTT
few	TRBD1	TRBV6-2/TRBV6-3	TRBJ2-1	CASRRQGPYNEQFF	TGTGCCAGCAGACGACAGGGACCGTACAATGAGCAGTTCTTC
many	NA	TRBV7-6	TRBJ2-7	CASSPGIYEQYF	TGTGCCAGCAGCCCCGGGATCTACGAGCAGTACTTC
few	NA	TRBV6-1	TRBJ2-3	CASSSGIDTDTQYF	TGTGCCAGCAGCTCCGGGATAGACACAGATACGCAGTATTTT
NA	NA	TRBV10-3	TRBJ1-1	CAISVGTTNTEAFF	TGTGCCATCAGTGTCGGCACAACGAACACTGAAGCTTTCTTT
many	NA	TRBV7-2	TRBJ1-2	CASSPRDTGRAGYTF	TGTGCCAGCAGCCCAAGGGATACAGGGCGGGCCGGCTACACCTTC
few	TRBD1	TRBV7-2	TRBJ2-1	CASSDPGQGPWGEQFF	TGTGCCAGCAGCGACCCGGGACAGGGCCCTTGGGGTGAGCAGTTCTTC
many	TRBD2	TRBV10-3	TRBJ2-4	CAISGASGGIQYF	TGTGCCATCAGTGGTGCCAGCGGGGGCATTCAGTACTTC
few	NA	TRBV6-2/TRBV6-3	TRBJ1-5	CASSHRDRNQPQHF	TGTGCCAGCAGCCACAGAGACAGAAATCAGCCCCAGCATTTT
few	TRBD2	TRBV7-9	TRBJ2-1	CASSLDRTSGTYNEQFF	TGTGCCAGCAGCTTAGATCGGACTAGCGGGACGTACAATGAGCAGTTCTTC
few	TRBD1	TRBV28	TRBJ1-2	CASRLPTGGTYGYTF	TGTGCCAGCAGGCTCCCGACAGGGGGAACGTATGGCTACACCTTC
NA	TRBD2	TRBV3-1	TRBJ2-1	CASSQDYGTSGAYNEQFF	TGTGCCAGCAGCCAAGATTATGGGACTAGCGGGGCTTACAATGAGCAGTTCTTC
NA	TRBD1	TRBV4-3	TRBJ2-1	CASSHVRDSSYNEQFF	TGCGCCAGCAGCCATGTCCGGGACAGCTCCTACAATGAGCAGTTCTTC
many	TRBD2	TRBV10-3	TRBJ2-3	CAISGLAERNTDTQYF	TGTGCCATCAGTGGGCTAGCGGAAAGAAACACAGATACGCAGTATTTT
once	NA	TRBV20-1	TRBJ1-5	CSASGQNQPQHF	TGCAGTGCTAGCGGGCAAAATCAGCCCCAGCATTTT
few	NA	TRBV12-3/TRBV12-4	TRBJ1-2	CASSFWGVRGYTF	TGTGCCAGCAGTTTTTGGGGTGTCCGTGGCTACACCTTC
NA	NA	TRBV19	TRBJ2-2	CASSIYVLNTGELFF	TGTGCCAGTAGTATTTACGTACTGAACACCGGGGAGCTGTTTTTT
NA	TRBD2	TRBV5-4	TRBJ2-1	CASSPGGLAGYEQFF	TGTGCCAGCAGCCCAGGCGGACTAGCGGGATATGAGCAGTTCTTC
NA	TRBD2	TRBV2	TRBJ2-1	CASSEVGTSFPENEQFF	TGTGCCAGCAGTGAAGTGGGGACTAGCTTCCCGGAGAATGAGCAGTTCTTC
NA	NA	TRBV7-9	TRBJ2-7	CASSLSVEQYF	TGTGCCAGCAGCTTGTCCGTCGAGCAGTACTTC
NA	NA	TRBV19	TRBJ2-1	CASSQQNYNEQFF	TGTGCCAGTAGTCAACAGAACTACAATGAGCAGTTCTTC
few	NA	TRBV24-1	TRBJ2-2	CATKSPGTNTGELFF	TGTGCCACCAAAAGTCCCGGGACTAACACCGGGGAGCTGTTTTTT
few	TRBD2	TRBV5-1	TRBJ2-5	CASSWASGSGETQYF	TGCGCCAGCAGCTGGGCTAGCGGGAGTGGAGAGACCCAGTACTTC
NA	NA	TRBV6-2/TRBV6-3	TRBJ1-2	CASSRSPLTNYGYTF	TGTGCCAGCAGTCGATCGCCACTTACTAACTATGGCTACACCTTC
few	NA	TRBV7-3	TRBJ2-5	CASSPGGSGGETQYF	TGTGCCAGCAGCCCCGGGGGTAGCGGAGGGGAGACCCAGTACTTC
few	NA	TRBV12-3/TRBV12-4	TRBJ1-1	CASRREQGNTEAFF	TGTGCCAGCAGACGCGAACAGGGAAACACTGAAGCTTTCTTT
NA	NA	TRBV29-1	TRBJ2-1	CSVVPRGRLDYNEQFF	TGCAGCGTTGTCCCCCGGGGGCGCCTCGATTACAATGAGCAGTTCTTC
few	NA	TRBV20-1	TRBJ2-3	CSARETRNTDTQYF	TGCAGTGCTAGAGAGACTAGAAACACAGATACGCAGTATTTT
few	NA	TRBV29-1	TRBJ2-5	CSVDGGPGGETQYF	TGCAGCGTTGACGGCGGGCCCGGTGGGGAGACCCAGTACTTC
NA	NA	TRBV6-6	TRBJ1-1	CASSRAWGLVGTEAFF	TGTGCCAGCAGTAGGGCGTGGGGACTGGTAGGGACTGAAGCTTTCTTT
many	NA	TRBV11-3	TRBJ1-1	CASRTATEAFF	TGTGCCAGCAGGACAGCTACTGAAGCTTTCTTT
NA	TRBD1	TRBV19	TRBJ1-6	CASARDRNSPLHF	TGTGCCAGTGCACGGGACAGAAATTCACCCCTCCACTTT
NA	TRBD1	TRBV6-4	TRBJ2-1	CASSDVSGQGEGEQFF	TGTGCCAGCAGTGACGTGTCGGGACAGGGAGAGGGTGAGCAGTTCTTC
few	NA	TRBV7-8	TRBJ2-1	CASSLGSGVGREQFF	TGTGCCAGCAGCTTAGGTAGTGGGGTCGGCCGTGAGCAGTTCTTC
many	TRBD1	TRBV7-2	TRBJ1-1	CASTSDRADTEAFF	TGTGCCAGCACCTCGGACAGGGCAGACACTGAAGCTTTCTTT